The rows below give T cell receptor beta chains drawn from one sample of a study of shared clonotypes between healthy human individuals. Assay: immunoSEQ multiplex PCR; the TCRdb copy retains only in-frame clones and omits some. The sample has about 2.3 million clones, about 90% seen once. The sample comprised naive CD4+ T cells from PBMCs. These TCRs come from a man younger than 30 in good health. Some clones in this sample may be carry-over from other donors' samples. Each CDR3 is given without its conserved first and last residue.

V	CDR3
TRBV18	ASSVLAGHSTYNEQF
TRBV9	ASSARGLGGYT
TRBV11-3	ASSSRPGPNTGELF
TRBV5-1	ASSLVPQGVDTEAF
TRBV9	ASSASPQETQY
TRBV7-6	ASSGQGLAGDTQY
TRBV6-5	ASSYRVSTDTQY
TRBV28	ASSLSTGKNEKLF
TRBV9	ASSAGLAGAQETQY
TRBV28	ASSLGQGYEQY
TRBV4-2	ASSLRAPVTYT
TRBV4-1	ASSLGLADYTGELF
TRBV11-2	ASSLAGSGDTQY
TRBV28	ASIRQQGGEQY
TRBV4-1	ASSQVFLGRQGSYEQY
TRBV28	ASSRMTGGAYEQY
TRBV15	ATSRDRAQGKY
TRBV19	ASTHRQGAGYT
TRBV18	ASSQGLAGAGDTQY
TRBV5-1	ASSLGGGAYNEQF
TRBV5-6	ASRYRPFSGKGVYEQY
TRBV4-2	ASSQGGGEVETQY
TRBV11-2	ASSLTYSNQPQH
TRBV6-1	ASVELQRSYEQY
TRBV2	ASSVKSGTNTGELF
TRBV5-1	ASSSSIGTGTEQY
TRBV18	ASSPPAEAGYEQY
TRBV9	ASAIAGGSYNEQF
TRBV7-9	ASSLYTPSNLVGYT
TRBV28	ASSSTWSAWGTEAF
TRBV27	ASSRGTGVSNQPQH
TRBV15	ATSRDMLAGVPY
TRBV5-1	ASSTLGLSSYNEQF
TRBV29-1	SAIGQGAREQY
TRBV7-2	ASSPGPSYEQY
TRBV7-2	ASSPSPETQY
TRBV30	AWSEVEAYEQY